The entry below describes one TCR beta chain. Germline V CDR1 and CDR2: SGHTA, FQGNSA. Trimming pared 0 bases from V and 8 bases from J, leaving 10 bases between. CDR3 length: 14 amino acids. This sample stems from a study of STAT5B mutations in CD4+ large granular lymphocyte leukemia. Repertoires were generated with immunoSEQ multiplex PCR, while TCRdb's copy carries only in-frame clones and drops some. The sample contains approximately 35,000 clones, around 80% of which appear only once. The sequence was collected from a human donor in good health. The chain carries TRBV7-2 and TRBJ1-4; D possibly corresponds to TRBD1 (6 bases). Sequenced sample: CD4+ T cells from blood buffy coats. The CDR3 coding sequence is TGTGCCAGCAGCTTAGCGGGGGCGGGGGAAAAACTGTTTTTT. It encodes CASSLAGAGEKLFF.